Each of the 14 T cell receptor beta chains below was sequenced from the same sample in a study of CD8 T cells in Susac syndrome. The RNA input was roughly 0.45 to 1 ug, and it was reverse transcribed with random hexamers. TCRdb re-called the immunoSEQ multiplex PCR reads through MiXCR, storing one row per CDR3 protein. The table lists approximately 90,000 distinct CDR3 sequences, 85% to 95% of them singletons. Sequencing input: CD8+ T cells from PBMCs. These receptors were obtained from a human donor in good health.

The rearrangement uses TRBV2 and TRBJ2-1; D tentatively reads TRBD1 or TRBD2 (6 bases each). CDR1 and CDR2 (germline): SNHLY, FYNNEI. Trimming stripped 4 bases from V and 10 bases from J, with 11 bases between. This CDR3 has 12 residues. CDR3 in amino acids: CASSGGTPEQFF. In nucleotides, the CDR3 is TGTGCCAGCAGTGGCGGGACACCCGAGCAGTTCTTC.

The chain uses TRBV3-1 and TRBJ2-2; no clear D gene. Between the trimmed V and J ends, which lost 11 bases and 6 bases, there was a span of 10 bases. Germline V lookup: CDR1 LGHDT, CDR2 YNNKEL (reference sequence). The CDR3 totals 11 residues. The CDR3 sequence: CASQVAGELFF. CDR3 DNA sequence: TGTGCCTCGCAGGTTGCCGGGGAGCTGTTTTTT. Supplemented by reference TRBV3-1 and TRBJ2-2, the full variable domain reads DTAVSQTPKYLVTQMGNDKSIKCEQNLGHDTMYWYKQDSKKFLKIMFSYNNKELIINETVPNRFSPKSPDKAHLNLHINSLELGDSAVYFCASQVAGELFFGEGSRLTVL.

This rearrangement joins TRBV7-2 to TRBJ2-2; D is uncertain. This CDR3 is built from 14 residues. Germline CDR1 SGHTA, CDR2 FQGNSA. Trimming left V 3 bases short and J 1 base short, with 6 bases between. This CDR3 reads CASSLTENTGELFF. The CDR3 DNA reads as TGTGCCAGCAGCTTGACGGAGAACACCGGGGAGCTGTTTTTT.

The CDR3 here is CASSQLQGEQYF. CDR3 in DNA: TGCGCCAGCAGCCAATTACAGGGCGAGCAGTACTTC. V gene TRBV4-1 combines with J gene TRBJ2-7, with a possible D match to TRBD1 (6 bases). The CDR3 has 12 residues. Germline V gene sequence: CDR1 MGHRA, CDR2 YSYEKL. V was clipped by 2 bases and J by 6 bases, with 8 bases between them.

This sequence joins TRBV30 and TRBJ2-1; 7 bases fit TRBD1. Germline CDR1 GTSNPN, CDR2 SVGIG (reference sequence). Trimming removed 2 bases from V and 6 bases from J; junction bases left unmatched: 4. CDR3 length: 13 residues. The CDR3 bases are TGTGCCTGGAGTAGACGGACAGGCAATGAGCAGTTCTTC. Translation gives CAWSRRTGNEQFF.

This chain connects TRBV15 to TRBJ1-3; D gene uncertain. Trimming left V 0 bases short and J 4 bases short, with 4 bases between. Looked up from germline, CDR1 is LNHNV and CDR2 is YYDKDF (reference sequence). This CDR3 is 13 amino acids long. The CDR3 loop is CATSRDPGNTIYF. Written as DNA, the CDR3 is TGTGCCACCAGCAGAGATCCCGGAAACACCATATATTTT.

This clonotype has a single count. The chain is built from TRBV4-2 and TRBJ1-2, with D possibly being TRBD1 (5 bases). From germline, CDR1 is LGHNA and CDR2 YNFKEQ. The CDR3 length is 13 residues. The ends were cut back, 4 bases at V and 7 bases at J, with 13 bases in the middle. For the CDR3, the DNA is TGTGCCAGCAGCCCACCCCAGGGTGGTGGCTACACCTTC. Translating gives CASSPPQGGGYTF.

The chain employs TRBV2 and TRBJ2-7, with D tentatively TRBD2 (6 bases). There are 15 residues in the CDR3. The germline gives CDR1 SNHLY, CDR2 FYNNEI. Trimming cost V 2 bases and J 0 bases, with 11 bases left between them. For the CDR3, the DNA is TGTGCCAGCAGTGAACTAGCGAGGAGCTCCTACGAGCAGTACTTC. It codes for CASSELARSSYEQYF. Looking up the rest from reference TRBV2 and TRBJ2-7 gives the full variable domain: EPEVTQTPSHQVTQMGQEVILRCVPISNHLYFYWYRQILGQKVEFLVSFYNNEISEKSEIFDDQFSVERPDGSNFTLKIRSTKLEDSAMYFCASSELARSSYEQYFGPGTRLTVT.

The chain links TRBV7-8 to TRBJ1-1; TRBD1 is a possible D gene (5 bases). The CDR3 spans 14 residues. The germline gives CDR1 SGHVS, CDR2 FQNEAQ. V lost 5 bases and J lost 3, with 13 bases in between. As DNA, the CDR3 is TGTGCCAGCAGCCGGGGGGAACAATACACTGAAGCTTTCTTT. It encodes CASSRGEQYTEAFF. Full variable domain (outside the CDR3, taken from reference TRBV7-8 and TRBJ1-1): GAGVSQSPRYKVAKRGQDVALRCDPISGHVSLFWYQQALGQGPEFLTYFQNEAQLDKSGLPSDRFFAERPEGSVSTLKIQRTQQEDSAVYLCASSRGEQYTEAFFGQGTRLTVV.

The CDR3 region is CASSYGLAGGPNEQFF. Written as DNA, the CDR3 is TGCGCCAGCAGCTACGGACTAGCGGGGGGGCCAAATGAGCAGTTCTTC. This rearrangement joins TRBV4-1 to TRBJ2-1, with 15 bases fitting TRBD2. Germline CDR1 is MGHRA and CDR2 is YSYEKL. This CDR3 region has 16 residues. J gave up 7 bases and V 5 bases, and 6 bases lay outside the gene matches.

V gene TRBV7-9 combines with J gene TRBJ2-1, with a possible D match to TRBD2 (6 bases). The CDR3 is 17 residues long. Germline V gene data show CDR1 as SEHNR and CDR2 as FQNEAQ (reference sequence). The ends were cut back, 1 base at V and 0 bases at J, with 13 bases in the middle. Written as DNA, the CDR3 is TGTGCCAGCAGCTTAGAGGGACTCCTGCGCTCCTACAATGAGCAGTTCTTC. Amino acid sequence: CASSLEGLLRSYNEQFF.

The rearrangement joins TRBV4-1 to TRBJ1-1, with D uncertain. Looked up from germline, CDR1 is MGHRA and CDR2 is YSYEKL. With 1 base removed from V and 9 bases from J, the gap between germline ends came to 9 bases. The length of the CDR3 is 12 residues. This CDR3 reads CASSQAGDKAFF. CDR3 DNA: TGCGCCAGCAGCCAAGCTGGCGATAAAGCTTTCTTT.

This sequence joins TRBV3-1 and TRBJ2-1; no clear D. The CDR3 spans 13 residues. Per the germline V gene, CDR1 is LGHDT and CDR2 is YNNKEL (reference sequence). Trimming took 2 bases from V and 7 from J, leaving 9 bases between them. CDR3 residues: CASSQYTRNEQFF. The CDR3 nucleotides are TGTGCCAGCAGCCAATATACTCGAAATGAGCAGTTCTTC.

The DNA of the CDR3 is TGCAGCGTTGAAGAGGGGGGCCCCTATGGCTACACCTTC. Protein product: CSVEEGGPYGYTF. The V call is TRBV29-1, the J call TRBJ1-2; TRBD1 might be the D (6 bases). The CDR3 totals 13 residues. From germline, CDR1 is SQVTM and CDR2 ANQGSEA. The ends were cut back, 0 bases at V and 4 bases at J, with 9 bases in the middle. Supplemented by reference TRBV29-1 and TRBJ1-2, the full variable domain reads SAVISQKPSRDICQRGTSLTIQCQVDSQVTMMFWYRQQPGQSLTLIATANQGSEATYESGFVIDKFPISRPNLTFSTLTVSNMSPEDSSIYLCSVEEGGPYGYTFGSGTRLTVV.